The 8 T cell receptor beta chains below all came from one sample that was sequenced in a study of tissue T cells after allogeneic stem cell transplantation. Clones were read by immunoSEQ multiplex PCR, and TCRdb kept only the in-frame ones, dropping some. The sample comprises more than 45,000 clones, around 66% of which are singletons, and roughly 0.55% rests with the top ten. The sample consisted of sorted cells pooled from one or two spleens. These receptors all stem from a pool of C57BL/6 mice in good health.

Turning to this clone: Each gene name is a mouse one. The CDR3 extends 1 residue past the end of the read, so its final part is completed from the germline J gene. V gene TRBV3 combines with J gene TRBJ1-5, with 10 positions matching TRBD1. Germline values: CDR1 SNHLY, CDR2 FYNGKV (reference sequence). The trim removed 4 bases at V and 4 bases at J, leaving 1 base unmatched. The CDR3 is 14 amino acids. The CDR3 region is CASSWDRGNQAPLF. The CDR3 DNA, read in part, is TGTGCCAGCAGCTGGGACAGGGGAAACCAGGCTCCGCTT. Based on the CDR3 plus reference TRBV3 and TRBJ1-5, the full variable domain is GPKVLQIPSHQIIDMGQMVTLNCDPVSNHLYFYWYKQILGQQMEFLVNFYNGKVMEKSKLFKDQFSVERPDGSYFTLKIQPTALEDSAVYFCASSWDRGNQAPLFGEGTRLSVL.

In the case of this clone: The gene names given are mouse names. The read is 1 residue too short to cover the CDR3 end, so that end is filled in from the germline J gene. This chain connects TRBV1 to TRBJ1-1, with unresolved D. This CDR3 is 12 amino acids long. Germline CDR1 reads NSQYPW; CDR2 reads LRSPGD (reference sequence). V shed 0 bases and J shed 3 bases, with 2 bases lying between them. CDR3 in amino acids: CTCSADYTEVFF. The CDR3 DNA, read in part, is TGCACCTGCAGTGCAGATTACACAGAAGTCTTC.

On this clone itself: Each gene name is a mouse one. With the read ending 1 residue before the CDR3 end, the germline J gene is used to fill in that end. The chain employs TRBV20 and TRBJ2-3; no clear D gene. Germline V CDR1 and CDR2: GFQATS, STVNSAI. The ends were cut back, 3 bases at V and 0 bases at J, with 7 bases in the middle. The CDR3 consists of 13 residues. CDR3 loop: CGASPTSAETLYF. The sequenced part of the CDR3 DNA is TGTGGTGCTAGTCCAACTAGTGCAGAAACGCTGTAT.

For this clone: The genes and germline here are from mouse. Read data end 1 residue before the CDR3 end; the end is taken from the germline J gene. The chain recombines TRBV4 with TRBJ2-7; D is undetermined. The CDR3 is made up of 11 amino acids. Trimming took off 3 bases at V and 4 bases at J, with 4 bases between the two ends. Germline CDR1 is LGHDT and CDR2 is YNNKQL (reference sequence). The CDR3 sequence is CASSYPYEQYF. The sequenced CDR3 bases are TGTGCCAGCAGCTACCCTTATGAACAGTAC.

About this clone itself: Here the gene names and germline are mouse. The CDR3 end lies 1 residue beyond the end of the read and is filled in from the germline J gene. This chain links TRBV31 with TRBJ1-2; maybe TRBD1 (6 bases). This CDR3 is 13 amino acids long. Germline loops: CDR1 GKSSPN, CDR2 SITVG. The V gene lost 3 bases and the J gene lost 2 bases, with 10 bases spanning the gap. Incomplete CDR3 DNA: TGTGCCTGGAGCCCAGGACAGAACTCCGACTACACC. The encoded protein is CAWSPGQNSDYT. The CDR3, in full, reads CAWSPGQNSDYTF.

This clone was seen a few times. Genes here carry mouse names. Read data end 1 residue before the CDR3 end; the end is taken from the germline J gene. The rearrangement uses TRBV26 and TRBJ2-1, with D perhaps matching TRBD1 (5 bases). This CDR3 comprises 13 residues. Germline lookup yields CDR1 KGHPV and CDR2 FQNQEV (reference sequence). The V end was cut by 0 bases, the J end by 7 bases, with 7 bases between. The CDR3 region is CASSLSGEAEQFF. The sequenced CDR3 bases are TGTGCCAGCAGTCTGTCAGGGGAGGCTGAGCAGTTC.

With regard to this clone: Gene names are the mouse ones. The DNA ends 1 residue before the CDR3 does, and the rest of the CDR3 is filled in from the germline J gene. The rearrangement uses TRBV13-1 and TRBJ1-1; D is possibly TRBD1 (5 bases). Germline loops: CDR1 NSHNY, CDR2 SYGAGN. Trimming shortened V by 4 bases and J by 4 bases, and 8 bases separated the two germline ends. The CDR3 is 12 residues long. CDR3 DNA, as far as it was read: TGTGCCAGCAGTTCAGGGAGCACAGAAGTCTTC. Amino acid sequence: CASSSGSTEVF. The entire CDR3 reads CASSSGSTEVFF.

With respect to this clone: Mouse names are used for the genes. The read ends 1 residue shy of where the CDR3 ends; the end is completed using the germline J gene. The rearrangement uses TRBV5 and TRBJ2-5; D is uncertain. In germline, CDR1 is LGHNA, CDR2 YNLKQL (reference sequence). V lost 0 bases to trimming and J lost 0 bases, with 4 bases between them. The CDR3 spans 14 residues. CDR3 sequence reads: CASSQDLNQDTQYF. The part of the CDR3 DNA that was read is TGTGCCAGCAGCCAAGACCTTAACCAAGACACCCAGTAC.